Included here is one TCR beta chain sequence, with context. The record originates from a study of blood T cell repertoires in COVID-19. Study summary: The United States, Italy and Spain provided the acute and convalescent COVID-19 samples. Sources were T cells, B-cell-depleted T cells, or PBMCs; the material itself was cDNA or gDNA.

Trimming cost V 1 base and J 4 bases; bases outside gene matches: 3. The CDR3 has 14 amino acids. Germline lookup yields CDR1 LGHNA and CDR2 YNFKEQ. In the original workflow: Amplification of reference gene primers was used by the study to estimate nucleated cell counts. Some clones are missing from TCRdb's copy, which holds only in-frame ones; the method was immunoSEQ multiplex PCR. V and J calls and clone size are as listed in that table; D and trimming were resolved from the DNA. The data hold tens of thousands of clones, with 82% observed a single time. The chain recombines TRBV4-2 with TRBJ2-7, with 8 bases identical to TRBD1. This clonotype was sampled from a woman of 80 years or more with acute or convalescent COVID-19. Specimen: peripheral blood. CDR3 sequence reads: CASSQGTGLYEQYF. The CDR3 DNA follows: TGTGCCAGCAGCCAAGGGACAGGGTTGTACGAGCAGTACTTC.